The 22 T cell receptor beta chains given below trace back to one sample, sequenced in a study of neurological immune-mediated disorders. Each CDR3 protein is one row after TCRdb ran MiXCR on the 5' RACE reads. The sample holds about 51,000 distinct CDR3 sequences, over 15% seen once. Sequenced sample: PBMCs. The receptor source for this set is a man between 60 and 75 years old in good health.

This clonotype has a count of ten or more. The gene calls are TRBV5-1 and TRBJ2-5; 14 bases align to TRBD2. Unmatched junction bases numbered 12, after V lost 3 bases and J lost 2 bases. Germline assignment: CDR1 SGHRS and CDR2 YFSETQ. This CDR3 comprises 19 residues. CDR3 sequence: CASSSPPGLAGGQQETQYF. The CDR3 region has the DNA TGCGCCAGCAGCTCCCCCCCTGGACTAGCGGGAGGCCAACAAGAGACCCAGTACTTC. Based on the CDR3 plus reference TRBV5-1 and TRBJ2-5, the full variable domain is KAGVTQTPRYLIKTRGQQVTLSCSPISGHRSVSWYQQTPGQGLQFLFEYFSETQRNKGNFPGRFSGRQFSNSRSEMNVSTLELGDSALYLCASSSPPGLAGGQQETQYFGPGTRLLVL.

As concerns this clonotype: A much bigger clone sits one base away, suggesting this may be a read error. The chain combines TRBV29-1 with TRBJ2-7; TRBD2 is a possible D gene (7 bases). Trimming shortened V by 5 bases and J by 6 bases, and 20 bases separated the two germline ends. Per the germline V gene, CDR1 is SQVTM and CDR2 is ANQGSEA. This CDR3 is built from 14 residues. CDR3 protein: CSVSAWHRGAEQYF. In DNA form, the CDR3 reads TGCAGCGTTTCCGCGTGGCACCGGGGGGCCGAGCAGTACTTC.

The chain couples TRBV11-2 to TRBJ2-1; D gene ambiguous. Germline values: CDR1 SGHAT, CDR2 FQNNGV. The CDR3 consists of 14 residues. V was clipped by 3 bases and J by 4 bases, with 10 bases between them. CDR3 sequence: CASSFWQRYNEQFF. The CDR3 nucleotides read TGTGCCAGCAGCTTTTGGCAGAGATACAATGAGCAGTTCTTC.

The gene calls are TRBV19 and TRBJ2-1; 12 nucleotides line up with TRBD2. After removal of 3 bases from V and 8 bases from J, the junction contained 2 bases not matched to a gene. The CDR3 is made up of 14 amino acids. The germline CDR1 and CDR2 sequences are LNHDA and SQIVND (reference sequence). DNA of the CDR3: TGTGCCAGTAGTATGACTAGCGGGAGCTATGAGCAGTTCTTC. Its protein product is CASSMTSGSYEQFF.

At least ten counts were recorded for this clonotype. The V call is TRBV7-2, the J call TRBJ2-7; 8 bases match TRBD1. The V segment lost 5 bases and the J segment 0 bases; nucleotides outside the gene matches: 6. The CDR3 is made up of 15 amino acids. From germline, CDR1 is SGHTA and CDR2 FQGNSA. CDR3: CASSLTTGVSYEQYF. As DNA, the CDR3 is TGTGCCAGCAGCCTAACGACAGGGGTCTCCTACGAGCAGTACTTC.

This clonotype was counted at least ten times. The gene calls are TRBV27 and TRBJ1-2, with D unclear. The CDR3 has 13 residues. Germline assignment: CDR1 MNHEY and CDR2 SMNVEV (reference sequence). V lost 4 bases to trimming and J lost 5 bases, with 11 bases between them. This chain's CDR3 is CASSSGRRYGYTF. In DNA form, the CDR3 reads TGTGCCAGCAGTTCCGGGAGGAGGTATGGCTACACCTTC.

This clonotype came up many times. The chain is built from TRBV5-1 and TRBJ2-5; D unclear. Trimming stripped 6 bases from V and 2 bases from J, with 11 bases between. CDR1 and CDR2 from the germline V gene are SGHRS and YFSETQ. There are 13 residues in the CDR3. CDR3 DNA sequence: TGCGCCAGCAATCCGGGCTATCAAGAGACCCAGTACTTC. It encodes CASNPGYQETQYF.

In the case of this clonotype: Being one base from a much bigger clone, this may be a read error. This chain links TRBV28 with TRBJ1-6; D gene uncertain. This CDR3 comprises 14 residues. Germline V gene lookup returns CDR1 MDHEN and CDR2 SYDVKM. Here the CDR3 DNA reads TGTACCAGCAGTCCCCACCCGGTGAATTCACCCCTCCACTTT. Translating gives CTSSPHPVNSPLHF. Full variable domain (outside the CDR3, taken from reference TRBV28 and TRBJ1-6): DVKVTQSSRYLVKRTGEKVFLECVQDMDHENMFWYRQDPGLGLRLIYFSYDVKMKEKGDIPEGYSVSREKKERFSLILESASTNQTSMYLCTSSPHPVNSPLHFGNGTRLTVT.

This clonotype occurred many times. The chain has TRBV4-1 and TRBJ2-1, with D tentatively TRBD1 (5 bases). Germline V lookup: CDR1 MGHRA, CDR2 YSYEKL. Trimming pared 1 base from V and 8 bases from J, leaving 12 bases between. The CDR3 covers 14 residues. CDR3 loop: CASSQVQGWDEQFF. The CDR3 DNA follows: TGCGCCAGCAGCCAAGTTCAGGGATGGGATGAGCAGTTCTTC.

This clonotype came up many times. This chain connects TRBV28 to TRBJ2-3, with a weak D call TRBD1 (5 bases). The V gene's germline CDR1 is MDHEN and CDR2 SYDVKM. The CDR3 totals 13 residues. V lost 8 bases and J lost 5, with 14 bases in between. The CDR3 region is CASGATVQDTQYF. In nucleotides, the CDR3 is TGTGCCAGCGGGGCCACGGTTCAAGATACGCAGTATTTT.

This clonotype has ten or more counts. The chain joins TRBV20-1 to TRBJ1-3; TRBD1 aligns across 8 bases. The V and J ends lost 0 bases and 4 bases, in that order; junction bases with no gene match: 5. Germline V gene sequence: CDR1 DFQATT, CDR2 SNEGSKA (reference sequence). The CDR3 extends over 15 amino acids. The chain's CDR3 is CSARDRGLSGNTIYF. The CDR3 region has the DNA TGCAGTGCTAGAGACAGGGGGCTCTCAGGAAACACCATATATTTT.

This clonotype has a count of ten or more. The chain combines TRBV27 with TRBJ2-7; 13 bases are a match to TRBD2. After removal of 7 bases from V and 2 bases from J, the junction contained 2 bases not matched to a gene. Germline CDR1 reads MNHEY; CDR2 reads SMNVEV (reference sequence). This CDR3 is built from 14 residues. The CDR3 nucleotides are TGTGCCAGCAAACTAGCGGGAGGGCCCTACGAGCAGTACTTC. This translates into CASKLAGGPYEQYF.

The chain recombines TRBV7-2 with TRBJ2-1; 7 bases match TRBD2. The CDR3 covers 16 residues. Germline V gene lookup returns CDR1 SGHTA and CDR2 FQGNSA. V shed 5 bases and J 0 bases; nucleotides not matched to a gene: 7. As DNA, the CDR3 is TGTGCCAGCAGCGTGCAGGCGGGGGTCTCCTACAATGAGCAGTTCTTC. Its protein product is CASSVQAGVSYNEQFF.

This clonotype was recorded at least ten times. The CDR3 here is CASSSTRRVFNEQFF. The CDR3 nucleotides read TGTGCCAGCAGCTCGACTCGCAGAGTATTCAATGAGCAGTTCTTC. V is TRBV7-9 and J is TRBJ2-1; D gene ambiguous. CDR3 length equals 15 residues. The V end was cut by 4 bases, the J end by 6 bases, with 16 bases between. Germline V CDR1 and CDR2: SEHNR, FQNEAQ (reference sequence).

The V gene is TRBV4-1, the J gene TRBJ2-2; 13 bases fit TRBD2. The trim removed 3 bases at V and 5 bases at J, leaving 3 bases unmatched. Germline CDR1 MGHRA, CDR2 YSYEKL. The CDR3 is 16 residues long. This CDR3 is CASSQGTSGKTGELFF. CDR3 nucleotide sequence: TGCGCCAGCAGCCAGGGGACTAGCGGGAAAACCGGGGAGCTGTTTTTT.

V gene TRBV19 combines with J gene TRBJ1-1, with TRBD1 identical over 8 bases. V dropped 7 bases and J dropped 7; count of bases not matched to a gene: 11. This CDR3 is 14 amino acids long. From germline, CDR1 is LNHDA and CDR2 SQIVND (reference sequence). The CDR3 loop reads CASTQLGDRLEAFF. Written as DNA, the CDR3 is TGTGCCAGTACTCAACTGGGGGACAGGCTTGAAGCTTTCTTT. Based on the CDR3 plus reference TRBV19 and TRBJ1-1, the full variable domain is DGGITQSPKYLFRKEGQNVTLSCEQNLNHDAMYWYRQDPGQGLRLIYYSQIVNDFQKGDIAEGYSVSREKKESFPLTVTSAQKNPTAFYLCASTQLGDRLEAFFGQGTRLTVV.

About this clonotype itself: A much larger clone lies one base from this, so it may be a read error. The V call is TRBV3-1, the J call TRBJ2-2; D gene uncertain. The germline gives CDR1 LGHDT, CDR2 YNNKEL (reference sequence). The V end lost 10 bases, the J end lost 0 bases, and 6 bases lay between the germline ends. This CDR3 has 12 amino acids. CDR3 residues: CANNPNTGELFF. The CDR3, as DNA: TGTGCCAACAACCCGAACACCGGGGAGCTGTTTTTT.

This clonotype was detected ten times or more. DNA for the CDR3: TGTGCCAGCAGTCCCGAGGTGTCCTACGAGCAGTACTTC. Translating it yields CASSPEVSYEQYF. V and J are TRBV12-3 or TRBV12-4 and TRBJ2-7; D gene uncertain. The CDR3 runs 13 residues. V was cut by 5 bases and J by 1 base, with 9 bases left in between.

This clonotype was seen ten or more times. V and J are TRBV28 and TRBJ1-2, with 11 nucleotides matching TRBD1. Germline V CDR1 and CDR2: MDHEN, SYDVKM. CDR3 size: 14 residues. With V trimmed by 5 bases and J by 4 bases, 3 bases remained unmatched. The CDR3 is CASSRTGGAYGYTF. The CDR3 nucleotides read TGTGCCAGCAGTAGGACAGGGGGCGCCTATGGCTACACCTTC.

This clonotype appeared a few times. The CDR3 region is CASSQAQGTGYGYTF. The CDR3 DNA follows: TGCGCCAGCAGCCAAGCCCAGGGAACCGGCTATGGCTACACCTTC. V is TRBV4-1 and J is TRBJ1-2; maybe TRBD1 (5 bases). The CDR3 is made up of 15 amino acids. Germline V gene sequence: CDR1 MGHRA, CDR2 YSYEKL. The germline V and J ends were trimmed by 1 base and 4 bases, with 13 bases remaining between them.

This clonotype was found a few times. V is TRBV20-1 and J is TRBJ1-1, with TRBD1 matching 7 bases. This CDR3 comprises 14 residues. Trimming cost V 6 bases and J 1 base; bases outside gene matches: 8. CDR1 is DFQATT and CDR2 is SNEGSKA in the germline V gene (reference sequence). Here the CDR3 DNA reads TGCAGTGCGGTACAGGGGTTTCGGAACACTGAAGCTTTCTTT. It encodes CSAVQGFRNTEAFF.

This clonotype was seen ten or more times. The chain employs TRBV20-1 and TRBJ2-3; the match to TRBD2 covers 11 bases. CDR1 DFQATT and CDR2 SNEGSKA come from the germline V gene (reference sequence). The CDR3 loop spans 14 amino acids. V lost 6 bases, J lost 8 bases, and 10 bases stayed unmatched. The CDR3 DNA sequence: TGCAGTGCAGGCGGACTAGCGGGCGCAGGTACGCAGTATTTT. Protein: CSAGGLAGAGTQYF.